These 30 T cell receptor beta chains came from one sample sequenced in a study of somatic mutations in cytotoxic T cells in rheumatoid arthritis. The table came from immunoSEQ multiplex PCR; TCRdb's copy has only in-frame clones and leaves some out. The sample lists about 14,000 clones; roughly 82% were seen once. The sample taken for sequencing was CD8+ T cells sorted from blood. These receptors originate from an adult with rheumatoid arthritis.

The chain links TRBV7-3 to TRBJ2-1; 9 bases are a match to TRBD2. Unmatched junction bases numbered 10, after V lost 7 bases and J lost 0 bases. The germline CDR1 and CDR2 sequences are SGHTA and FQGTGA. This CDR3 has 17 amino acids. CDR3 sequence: CASTKRAGGGSYNEQFF. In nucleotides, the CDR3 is TGTGCCAGCACGAAAAGGGCGGGAGGGGGCTCCTACAATGAGCAGTTCTTC.

The CDR3: CASLRRRLGYTF. The CDR3 region has the DNA TGTGCCAGCCTCCGGAGGCGGCTCGGCTACACCTTC. The gene calls are TRBV21-1 and TRBJ1-2. TRBV21-1 is labeled a pseudogene. The length of the CDR3 is 12 residues.

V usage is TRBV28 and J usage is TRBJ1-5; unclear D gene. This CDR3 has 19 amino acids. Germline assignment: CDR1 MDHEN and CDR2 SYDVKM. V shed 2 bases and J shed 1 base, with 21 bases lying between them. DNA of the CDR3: TGTGCCAGCAGTTTAACTATCGGGTCAGGCCTTTTGAGCAATCAGCCCCAGCATTTT. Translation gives CASSLTIGSGLLSNQPQHF.

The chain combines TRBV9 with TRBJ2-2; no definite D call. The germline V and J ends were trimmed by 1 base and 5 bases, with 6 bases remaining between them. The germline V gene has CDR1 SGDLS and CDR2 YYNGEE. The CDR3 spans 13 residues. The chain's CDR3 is CASSVYGTGELFF. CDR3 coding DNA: TGTGCCAGCAGCGTATATGGGACCGGGGAGCTGTTTTTT.

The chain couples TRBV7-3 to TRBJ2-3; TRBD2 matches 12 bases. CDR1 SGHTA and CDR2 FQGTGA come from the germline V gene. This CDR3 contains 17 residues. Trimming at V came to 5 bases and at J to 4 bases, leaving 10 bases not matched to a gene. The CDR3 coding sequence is TGTGCCAGCAGCCCTAGCGGGGGGGCCGTAGCGGCAGATACGCAGTATTTT. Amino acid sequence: CASSPSGGAVAADTQYF.

The CDR3 nucleotides read TGTGCCAGCAGCCTGAAGCAGGGTTCGGCTAATGAAAAACTGTTTTTT. It codes for CASSLKQGSANEKLFF. The chain has TRBV13 and TRBJ1-4; the D gene is possibly TRBD1 (5 bases). The CDR3 has 16 amino acids. Trimming took 5 bases from V and 3 from J, leaving 16 bases between them. Germline V lookup: CDR1 PRHDT, CDR2 FYEKMQ (reference sequence).

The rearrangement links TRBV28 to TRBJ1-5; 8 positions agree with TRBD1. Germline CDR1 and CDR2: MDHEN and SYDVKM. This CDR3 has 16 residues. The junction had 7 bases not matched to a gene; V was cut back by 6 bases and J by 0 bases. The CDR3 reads CASSMDRDYSNQPQHF. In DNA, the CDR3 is TGTGCCAGCAGCATGGACAGGGACTATAGCAATCAGCCCCAGCATTTT.

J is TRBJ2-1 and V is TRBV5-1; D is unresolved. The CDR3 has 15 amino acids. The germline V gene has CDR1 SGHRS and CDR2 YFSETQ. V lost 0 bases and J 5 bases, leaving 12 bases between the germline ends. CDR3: CASSLVVGENNEQFF. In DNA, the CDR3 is TGCGCCAGCAGCTTGGTTGTGGGTGAAAACAATGAGCAGTTCTTC.

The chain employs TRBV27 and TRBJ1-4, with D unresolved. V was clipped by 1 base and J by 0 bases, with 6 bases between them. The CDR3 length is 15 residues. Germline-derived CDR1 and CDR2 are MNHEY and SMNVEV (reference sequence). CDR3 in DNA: TGTGCCAGCAGTTTATGGGGTGCAACTAATGAAAAACTGTTTTTT. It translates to CASSLWGATNEKLFF.

The CDR3: CASSESGAGEQYF. CDR3 bases: TGCGCCAGCAGTGAGTCTGGGGCAGGCGAGCAGTACTTC. The chain combines TRBV10-2 with TRBJ2-7, with TRBD1 as a possible D gene (5 bases). This CDR3 has 13 amino acids. The V gene lost 0 bases and the J gene lost 6 bases, with 9 bases spanning the gap. The V gene's germline CDR1 is WSHSY and CDR2 SAAADI.

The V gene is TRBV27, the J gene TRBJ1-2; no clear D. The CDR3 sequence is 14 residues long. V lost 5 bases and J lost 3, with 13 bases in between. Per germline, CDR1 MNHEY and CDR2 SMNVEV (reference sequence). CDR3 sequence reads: CASSTSPGDYGYTF. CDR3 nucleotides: TGTGCCAGCAGTACCTCTCCCGGTGACTATGGCTACACCTTC.

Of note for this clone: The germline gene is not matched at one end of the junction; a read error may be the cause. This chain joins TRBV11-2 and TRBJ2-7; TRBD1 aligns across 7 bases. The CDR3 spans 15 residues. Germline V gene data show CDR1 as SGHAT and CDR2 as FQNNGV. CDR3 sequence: CASSSTGYLSYEQCF. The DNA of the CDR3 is TGTGCCAGCAGCTCGACAGGGTATTTGTCCTACGAGCAGTGCTTC.

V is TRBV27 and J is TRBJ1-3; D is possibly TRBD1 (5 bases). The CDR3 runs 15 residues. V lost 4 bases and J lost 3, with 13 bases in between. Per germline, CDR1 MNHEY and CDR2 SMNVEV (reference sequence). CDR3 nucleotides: TGTGCCAGCAGTTCAGTTGGACACCTTGGAAACACCATATATTTT. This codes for CASSSVGHLGNTIYF.

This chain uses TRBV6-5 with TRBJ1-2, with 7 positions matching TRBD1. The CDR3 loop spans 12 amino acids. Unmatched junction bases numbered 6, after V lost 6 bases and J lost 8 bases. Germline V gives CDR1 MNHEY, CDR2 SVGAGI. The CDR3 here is CASSQGVSGYTF. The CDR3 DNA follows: TGTGCCAGCAGCCAGGGGGTTTCAGGCTACACCTTC.

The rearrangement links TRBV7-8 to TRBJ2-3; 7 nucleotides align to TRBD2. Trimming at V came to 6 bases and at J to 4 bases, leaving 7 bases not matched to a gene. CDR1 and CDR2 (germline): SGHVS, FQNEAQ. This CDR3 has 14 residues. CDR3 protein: CASSWSSGSDTQYF. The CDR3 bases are TGTGCCAGCAGTTGGTCTAGCGGTTCAGATACGCAGTATTTT.

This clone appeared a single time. The CDR3 DNA reads as TGTGCCATCAGTGAGGTCGACGGACCCTCCTACAATGAGCAGTTCTTC. Its protein product is CAISEVDGPSYNEQFF. V usage is TRBV10-3 and J usage is TRBJ2-1; no clear D gene. Germline CDR1 reads ENHRY; CDR2 reads SYGVKD. Deletions cut 2 bases from V and 0 bases from J, with 11 bases between. This CDR3 comprises 16 residues.

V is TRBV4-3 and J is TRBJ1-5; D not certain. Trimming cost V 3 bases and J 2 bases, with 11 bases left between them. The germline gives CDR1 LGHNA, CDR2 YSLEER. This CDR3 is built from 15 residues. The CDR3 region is CASSHLHEGNQPQHF. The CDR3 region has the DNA TGCGCCAGCAGCCATCTACACGAAGGCAATCAGCCCCAGCATTTT.

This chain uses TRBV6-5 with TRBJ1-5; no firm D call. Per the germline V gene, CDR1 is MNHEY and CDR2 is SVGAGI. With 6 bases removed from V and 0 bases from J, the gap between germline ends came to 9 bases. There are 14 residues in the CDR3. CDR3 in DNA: TGTGCCAGCAGCCTGACCAATAGCAATCAGCCCCAGCATTTT. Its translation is CASSLTNSNQPQHF.

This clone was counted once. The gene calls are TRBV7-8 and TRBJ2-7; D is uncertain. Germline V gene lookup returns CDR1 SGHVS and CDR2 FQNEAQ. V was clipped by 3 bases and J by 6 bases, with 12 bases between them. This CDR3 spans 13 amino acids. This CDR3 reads CASSFRLYREQYF. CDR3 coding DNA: TGTGCCAGCAGCTTTAGACTTTATCGCGAGCAGTACTTC.

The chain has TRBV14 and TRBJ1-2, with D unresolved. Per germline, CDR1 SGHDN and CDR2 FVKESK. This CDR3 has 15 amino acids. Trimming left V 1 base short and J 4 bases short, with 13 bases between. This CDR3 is CASSQVKGSPYGYTF. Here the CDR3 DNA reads TGTGCCAGCAGCCAAGTGAAAGGGAGCCCCTATGGCTACACCTTC. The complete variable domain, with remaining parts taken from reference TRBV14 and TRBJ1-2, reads EAGVTQFPSHSVIEKGQTVTLRCDPISGHDNLYWYRRVMGKEIKFLLHFVKESKQDESGMPNNRFLAERTGGTYSTLKVQPAELEDSGVYFCASSQVKGSPYGYTFGSGTRLTVV.

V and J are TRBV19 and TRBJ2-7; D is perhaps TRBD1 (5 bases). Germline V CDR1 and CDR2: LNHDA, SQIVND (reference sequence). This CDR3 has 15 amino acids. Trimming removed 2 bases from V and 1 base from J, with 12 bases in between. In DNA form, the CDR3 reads TGTGCCAGTAGTATAAACGTGGGGCTATCCTACGAGCAGTACTTC. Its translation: CASSINVGLSYEQYF.

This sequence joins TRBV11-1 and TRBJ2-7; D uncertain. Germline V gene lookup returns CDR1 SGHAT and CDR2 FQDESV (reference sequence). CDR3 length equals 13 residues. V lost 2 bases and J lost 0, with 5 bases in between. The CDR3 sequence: CASSLSTSYEQYF. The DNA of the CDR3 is TGTGCCAGCAGCTTAAGCACCTCCTACGAGCAGTACTTC.

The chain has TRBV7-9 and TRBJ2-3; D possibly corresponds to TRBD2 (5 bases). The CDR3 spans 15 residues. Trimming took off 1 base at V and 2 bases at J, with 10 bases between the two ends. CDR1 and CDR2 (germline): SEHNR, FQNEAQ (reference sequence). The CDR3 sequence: CASSLDRGNTDTQYF. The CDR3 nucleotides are TGTGCCAGCAGCTTAGATCGGGGAAACACAGATACGCAGTATTTT.

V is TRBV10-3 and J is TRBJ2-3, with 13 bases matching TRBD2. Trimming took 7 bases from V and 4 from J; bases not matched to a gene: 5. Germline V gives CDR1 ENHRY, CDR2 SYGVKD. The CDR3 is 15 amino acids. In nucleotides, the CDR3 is TGTGCCATCACTCCCGGACTAGCGGGAGCAGATACGCAGTATTTT. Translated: CAITPGLAGADTQYF.

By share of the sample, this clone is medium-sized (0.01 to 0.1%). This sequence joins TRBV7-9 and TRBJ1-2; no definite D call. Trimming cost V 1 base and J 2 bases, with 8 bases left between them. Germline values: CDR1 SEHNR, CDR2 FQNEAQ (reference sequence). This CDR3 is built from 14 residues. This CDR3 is CASSLDGRNYGYTF. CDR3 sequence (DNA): TGTGCCAGCAGCTTAGATGGTAGAAACTATGGCTACACCTTC.

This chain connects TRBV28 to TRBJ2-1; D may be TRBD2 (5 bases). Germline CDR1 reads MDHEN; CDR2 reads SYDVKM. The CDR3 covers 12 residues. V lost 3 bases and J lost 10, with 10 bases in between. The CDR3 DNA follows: TGTGCCAGCAGTTTTGGGAGCCTCGAGCAGTTCTTC. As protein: CASSFGSLEQFF.

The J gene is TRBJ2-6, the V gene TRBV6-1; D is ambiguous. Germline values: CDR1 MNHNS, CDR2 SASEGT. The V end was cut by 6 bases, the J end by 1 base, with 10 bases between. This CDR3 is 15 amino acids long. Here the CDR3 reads CASRGGRSGANVLTF. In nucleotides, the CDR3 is TGTGCCAGCAGAGGCGGTAGGTCTGGGGCCAACGTCCTGACTTTC.

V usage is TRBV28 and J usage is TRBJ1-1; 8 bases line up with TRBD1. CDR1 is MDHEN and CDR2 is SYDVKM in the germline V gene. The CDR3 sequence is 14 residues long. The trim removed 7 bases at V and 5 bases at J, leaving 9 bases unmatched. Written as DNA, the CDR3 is TGTGCCAGCACCGACAGGGGCTTGAGGACTGAAGCTTTCTTT. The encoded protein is CASTDRGLRTEAFF.

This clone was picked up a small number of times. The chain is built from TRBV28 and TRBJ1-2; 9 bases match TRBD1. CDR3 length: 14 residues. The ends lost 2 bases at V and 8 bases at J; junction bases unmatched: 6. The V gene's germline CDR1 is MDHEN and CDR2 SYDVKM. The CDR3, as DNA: TGTGCCAGCAGTTTACGGACAGGGGCTCGGGGCTACACCTTC. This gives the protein CASSLRTGARGYTF.

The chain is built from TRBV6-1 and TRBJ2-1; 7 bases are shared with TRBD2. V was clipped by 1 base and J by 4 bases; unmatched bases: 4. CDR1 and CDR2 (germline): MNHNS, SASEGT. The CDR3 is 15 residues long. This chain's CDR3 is CASSEEAGAYNEQFF. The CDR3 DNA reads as TGTGCCAGCAGTGAAGAGGCGGGAGCGTACAATGAGCAGTTCTTC.